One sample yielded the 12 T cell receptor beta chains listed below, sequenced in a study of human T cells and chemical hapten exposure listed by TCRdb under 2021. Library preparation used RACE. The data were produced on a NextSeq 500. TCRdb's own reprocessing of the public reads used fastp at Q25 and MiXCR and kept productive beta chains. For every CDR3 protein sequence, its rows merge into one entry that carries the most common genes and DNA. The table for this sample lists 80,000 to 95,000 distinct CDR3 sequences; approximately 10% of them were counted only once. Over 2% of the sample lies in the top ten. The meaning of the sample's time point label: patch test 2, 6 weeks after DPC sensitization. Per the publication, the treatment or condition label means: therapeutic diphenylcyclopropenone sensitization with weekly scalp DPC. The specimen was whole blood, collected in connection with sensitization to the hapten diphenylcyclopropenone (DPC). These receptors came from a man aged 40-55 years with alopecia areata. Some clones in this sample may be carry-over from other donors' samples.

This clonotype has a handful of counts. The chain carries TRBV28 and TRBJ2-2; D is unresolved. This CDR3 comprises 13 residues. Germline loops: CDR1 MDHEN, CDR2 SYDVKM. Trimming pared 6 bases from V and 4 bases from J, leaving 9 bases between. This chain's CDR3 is CASRRSVTGELFF. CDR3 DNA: TGTGCCAGCAGACGTAGTGTCACCGGGGAGCTGTTTTTT.

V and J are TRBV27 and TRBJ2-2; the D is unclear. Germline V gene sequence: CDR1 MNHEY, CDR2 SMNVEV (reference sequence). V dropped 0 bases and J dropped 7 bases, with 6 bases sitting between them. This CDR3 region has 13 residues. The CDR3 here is CASSLSVNGELFF. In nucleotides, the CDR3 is TGTGCCAGCAGTTTATCGGTCAACGGGGAGCTGTTTTTT.

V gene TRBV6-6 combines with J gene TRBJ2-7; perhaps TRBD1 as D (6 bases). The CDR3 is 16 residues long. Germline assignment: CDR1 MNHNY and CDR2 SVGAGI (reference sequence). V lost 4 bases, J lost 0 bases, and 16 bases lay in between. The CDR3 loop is CASSSRDTLSSYEQYF. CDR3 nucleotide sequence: TGTGCCAGCAGTTCAAGGGACACCTTAAGCTCCTACGAGCAGTACTTC.

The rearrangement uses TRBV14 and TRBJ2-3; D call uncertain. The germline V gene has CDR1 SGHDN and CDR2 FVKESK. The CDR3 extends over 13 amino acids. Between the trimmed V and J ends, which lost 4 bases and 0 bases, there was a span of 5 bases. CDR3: CASSRYSTDTQYF. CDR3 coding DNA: TGTGCCAGCAGCCGGTATAGCACAGATACGCAGTATTTT.

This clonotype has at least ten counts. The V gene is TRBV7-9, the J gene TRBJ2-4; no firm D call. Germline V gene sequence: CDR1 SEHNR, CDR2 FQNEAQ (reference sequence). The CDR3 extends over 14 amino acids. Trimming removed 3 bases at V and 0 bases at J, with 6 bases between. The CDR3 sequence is CASSFSRAKNIQYF. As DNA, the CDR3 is TGTGCCAGCAGCTTCAGCCGAGCCAAAAACATTCAGTACTTC.

CDR3 residues: CSVRTGNTIYF. The CDR3, as DNA: TGCAGCGTTAGAACTGGAAACACCATATATTTT. The gene calls are TRBV29-1 and TRBJ1-3; D gene ambiguous. V was shortened by 5 bases and J by 2 bases, with 4 bases between the two germline ends. The germline V gene has CDR1 SQVTM and CDR2 ANQGSEA. CDR3 length: 11 residues.

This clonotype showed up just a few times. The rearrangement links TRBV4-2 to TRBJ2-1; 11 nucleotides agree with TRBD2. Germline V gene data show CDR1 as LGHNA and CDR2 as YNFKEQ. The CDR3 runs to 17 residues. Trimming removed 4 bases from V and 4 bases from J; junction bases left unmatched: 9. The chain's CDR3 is CASSRAPLAGGYNEQFF. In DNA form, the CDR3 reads TGTGCCAGCAGCCGAGCCCCGTTAGCGGGAGGGTACAATGAGCAGTTCTTC.

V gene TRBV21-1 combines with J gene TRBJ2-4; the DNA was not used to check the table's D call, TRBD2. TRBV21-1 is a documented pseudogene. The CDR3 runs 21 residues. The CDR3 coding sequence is TGTGCCAGCAGCAAAAGACCCCCCGGGACTAGGGCGCACGAGACCAAAAACATTCAGTACTTC. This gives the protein CASSKRPPGTRAHETKNIQYF.

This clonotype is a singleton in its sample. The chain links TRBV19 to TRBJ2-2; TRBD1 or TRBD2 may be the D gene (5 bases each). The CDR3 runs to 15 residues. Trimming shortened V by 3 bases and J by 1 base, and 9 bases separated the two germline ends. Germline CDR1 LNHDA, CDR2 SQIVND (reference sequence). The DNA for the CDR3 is TGTGCCAGTAGTATGGGGACGGAGAACACCGGGGAGCTGTTTTTT. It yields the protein CASSMGTENTGELFF. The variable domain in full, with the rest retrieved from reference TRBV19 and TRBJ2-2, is DGGITQSPKYLFRKEGQNVTLSCEQNLNHDAMYWYRQDPGQGLRLIYYSQIVNDFQKGDIAEGYSVSREKKESFPLTVTSAQKNPTAFYLCASSMGTENTGELFFGEGSRLTVL.

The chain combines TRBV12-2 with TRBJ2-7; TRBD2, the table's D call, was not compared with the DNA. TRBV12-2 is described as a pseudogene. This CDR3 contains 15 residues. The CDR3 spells CASRLPSGSSYEQYF. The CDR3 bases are TGTGCAAGTCGCCTCCCTAGCGGGAGCTCCTACGAGCAGTACTTC.

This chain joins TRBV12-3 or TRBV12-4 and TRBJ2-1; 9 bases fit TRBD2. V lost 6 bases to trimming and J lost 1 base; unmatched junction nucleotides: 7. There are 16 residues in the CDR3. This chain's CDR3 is CASSQPSGMSYNEQFF. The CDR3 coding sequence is TGTGCCAGCAGCCAACCTAGCGGGATGTCCTACAATGAGCAGTTCTTC.

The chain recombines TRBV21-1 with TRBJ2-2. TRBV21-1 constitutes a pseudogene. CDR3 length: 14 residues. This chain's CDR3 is CASSKVVTTGELFF. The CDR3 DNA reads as TGTGCCAGCAGCAAAGTCGTCACCACCGGGGAGCTGTTTTTT.